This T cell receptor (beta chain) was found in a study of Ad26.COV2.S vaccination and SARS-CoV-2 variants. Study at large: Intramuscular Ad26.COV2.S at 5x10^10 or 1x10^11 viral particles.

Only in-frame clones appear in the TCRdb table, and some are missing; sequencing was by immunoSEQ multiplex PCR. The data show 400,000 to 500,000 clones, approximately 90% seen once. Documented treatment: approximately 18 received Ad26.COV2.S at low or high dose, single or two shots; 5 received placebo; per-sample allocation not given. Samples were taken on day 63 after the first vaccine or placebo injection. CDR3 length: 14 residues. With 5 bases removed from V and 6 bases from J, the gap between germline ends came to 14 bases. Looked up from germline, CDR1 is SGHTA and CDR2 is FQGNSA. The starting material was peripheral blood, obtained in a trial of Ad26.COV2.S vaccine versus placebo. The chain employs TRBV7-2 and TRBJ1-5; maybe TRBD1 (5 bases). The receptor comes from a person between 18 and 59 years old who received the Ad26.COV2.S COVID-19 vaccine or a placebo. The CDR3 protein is CASSLRGEGQPQHF. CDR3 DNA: TGTGCCAGCAGCCTCAGAGGGGAGGGTCAGCCCCAGCATTTT.